The next 18 T cell receptor beta chains were all read from a single sample in a study of T cell responses to AZD1222 COVID-19 vaccine. Clones were read by immunoSEQ multiplex PCR, and TCRdb kept only the in-frame ones, dropping some. The sample gives 100,000 to 150,000 clones, about nine tenths of which show up once; roughly 6% is in the top ten. The sample was peripheral blood, taken on day 0 of AZD1222 vaccination. The receptors shown here come from an adult in good health.

The V call is TRBV29-1, the J call TRBJ2-6; D gene ambiguous. The CDR3 is made up of 16 amino acids. Trimming took off 2 bases at V and 0 bases at J, with 11 bases between the two ends. Germline values: CDR1 SQVTM, CDR2 ANQGSEA. For the CDR3, the DNA is TGCAGCGTTGAATCGGTGTTAGGCTCTGGGGCCAACGTCCTGACTTTC. Translating it yields CSVESVLGSGANVLTF.

V is TRBV9 and J is TRBJ1-5; tentative D call: TRBD1 (6 bases). Per germline, CDR1 SGDLS and CDR2 YYNGEE. The CDR3 totals 14 residues. V gave up 8 bases and J gave up 4 bases, with 16 bases separating them. CDR3 residues: CASTPGGGNQPQHF. The CDR3 bases are TGTGCCAGTACCCCCGGGGGCGGTAATCAGCCCCAGCATTTT. The variable domain in full, with the rest retrieved from reference TRBV9 and TRBJ1-5, is DSGVTQTPKHLITATGQRVTLRCSPRSGDLSVYWYQQSLDQGLQFLIQYYNGEERAKGNILERFSAQQFPDLHSELNLSSLELGDSALYFCASTPGGGNQPQHFGDGTRLSIL.

The chain combines TRBV7-2 with TRBJ2-1; the match to TRBD1 covers 10 bases. The CDR3 consists of 15 residues. Germline-derived CDR1 and CDR2 are SGHTA and FQGNSA. V was clipped by 6 bases and J by 9 bases; unmatched bases: 11. CDR3: CASSLKTGGTIEQFF. CDR3 DNA sequence: TGTGCCAGCAGTTTAAAGACAGGGGGCACAATTGAGCAGTTCTTC.

This clone is large in the sample. The genes are TRBV6-1 and TRBJ1-2; the D gene is possibly TRBD1 (5 bases). From germline, CDR1 is MNHNS and CDR2 SASEGT. Trimming removed 3 bases from V and 1 base from J, with 15 bases in between. This CDR3 has 16 amino acids. The CDR3 loop is CASSDWSGTNNYGYTF. The CDR3 region has the DNA TGTGCCAGCAGTGACTGGTCCGGGACCAATAACTATGGCTACACCTTC.

The chain has TRBV5-1 and TRBJ2-7; weak D call: TRBD1 (5 bases). The CDR3 contains 14 residues. The germline V gene has CDR1 SGHRS and CDR2 YFSETQ. Trimming pared 5 bases from V and 0 bases from J, leaving 12 bases between. The CDR3 DNA sequence: TGCGCCAGCAGGGGGCAGGCCAGCTCCTACGAGCAGTACTTC. Translation: CASRGQASSYEQYF.

The rearrangement joins TRBV27 to TRBJ2-7, with 9 bases aligning to TRBD1. The V gene end was trimmed by 6 bases and the J gene end by 9 bases; junction bases not matched to a gene: 12. The CDR3 has 14 residues. From germline, CDR1 is MNHEY and CDR2 SMNVEV (reference sequence). The CDR3 DNA sequence: TGTGCCAGCAGACGGACAGGGGATGGGAGAGGGCAGTACTTC. It is translated as CASRRTGDGRGQYF.

CDR3 sequence: CASSFRYGGSNYGYTF. The CDR3 nucleotides read TGCGCCAGCAGCTTCCGATACGGGGGCTCTAACTATGGCTACACCTTC. The rearrangement links TRBV5-1 to TRBJ1-2, with D maybe TRBD1 (6 bases). V dropped 2 bases and J dropped 0 bases, with 14 bases sitting between them. This CDR3 is 16 amino acids long. Germline values: CDR1 SGHRS, CDR2 YFSETQ.

The chain couples TRBV12-2 to TRBJ1-6. TRBV12-2 is flagged as a pseudogene. This CDR3 spans 14 amino acids. In nucleotides, the CDR3 is TGTGCAAGTCGCTTACCAACCTCCCCTTCACCCCTCCACTTT. Translated: CASRLPTSPSPLHF.

This clone was seen once. The rearrangement joins TRBV6-5 to TRBJ1-2; D might be TRBD1 (6 bases). Per germline, CDR1 MNHEY and CDR2 SVGAGI. V gave up 5 bases and J gave up 8 bases, with 21 bases separating them. The CDR3 has 15 amino acids. CDR3: CASSRPGTRGNGYTF. The DNA of the CDR3 is TGTGCCAGCAGTAGACCCGGGACACGGGGCAACGGCTACACCTTC.

V gene TRBV28 combines with J gene TRBJ1-6, with D perhaps matching TRBD1 (5 bases). The germline V gene has CDR1 MDHEN and CDR2 SYDVKM. This CDR3 region has 18 residues. Trimming shortened V by 2 bases and J by 0 bases, and 14 bases separated the two germline ends. This chain's CDR3 is CASSLSGGVSSYNSPLHF. The CDR3 nucleotides read TGTGCCAGCAGTTTAAGTGGAGGGGTAAGCTCCTATAATTCACCCCTCCACTTT.

The V and J genes are TRBV6-5 and TRBJ1-4; 7 nucleotides agree with TRBD1. J gave up 8 bases and V 6 bases, and 9 bases lay outside the gene matches. This CDR3 has 14 amino acids. Germline CDR1 is MNHEY and CDR2 is SVGAGI. The CDR3 reads CASSTRQGWEKLFF. DNA for the CDR3: TGTGCCAGCAGCACCCGACAGGGCTGGGAAAAACTGTTTTTT.

V is TRBV7-2 and J is TRBJ1-2, with a possible D match to TRBD1 (5 bases). This CDR3 contains 16 residues. The V and J ends lost 4 bases and 4 bases respectively, with 19 bases between them. In germline, CDR1 is SGHTA, CDR2 FQGNSA. The CDR3 protein is CASSWALRDGLYGYTF. The CDR3 DNA is TGTGCCAGCAGCTGGGCTCTCCGGGACGGCCTCTATGGCTACACCTTC. The entire variable domain, with the rest obtained from reference TRBV7-2 and TRBJ1-2, is as follows: GAGVSQSPSNKVTEKGKDVELRCDPISGHTALYWYRQSLGQGLEFLIYFQGNSAPDKSGLPSDRFSAERTGGSVSTLTIQRTQQEDSAVYLCASSWALRDGLYGYTFGSGTRLTVV.

The sample holds one count of this clone. V is TRBV9 and J is TRBJ2-7; D uncertain. The germline V and J ends were trimmed by 1 base and 6 bases, with 11 bases remaining between them. The V gene's germline CDR1 is SGDLS and CDR2 YYNGEE. The CDR3 totals 13 residues. This CDR3 is CASSVKSLSEQYF. In nucleotides, the CDR3 is TGTGCCAGCAGCGTAAAGTCCTTGAGCGAGCAGTACTTC.

V and J are TRBV19 and TRBJ1-1, with D perhaps TRBD1 (5 bases). Trimming took 3 bases from V and 1 from J, leaving 24 bases between them. The CDR3 contains 19 residues. Germline V CDR1 and CDR2: LNHDA, SQIVND (reference sequence). As DNA, the CDR3 is TGTGCCAGTAGTATTTCCTTCTACCAAGTTGACAGAAGGAACACTGAAGCTTTCTTT. Its translation is CASSISFYQVDRRNTEAFF.

This chain uses TRBV5-8 with TRBJ1-3; no clear D gene. Germline values: CDR1 SGHTS, CDR2 YDEGEE. CDR3 size: 14 residues. V lost 2 bases and J 1 base, leaving 7 bases between the germline ends. CDR3 sequence: CASSFGESGNTIYF. The CDR3 bases are TGTGCCAGCAGCTTTGGAGAGTCTGGAAACACCATATATTTT.

The chain recombines TRBV27 with TRBJ2-1; possibly TRBD2 for D (6 bases). V lost 7 bases and J lost 6, with 10 bases in between. This CDR3 is built from 12 residues. Germline V gene data show CDR1 as MNHEY and CDR2 as SMNVEV (reference sequence). The CDR3 is CASKWGVNEQFF. In nucleotides, the CDR3 is TGTGCCAGCAAATGGGGGGTCAATGAGCAGTTCTTC.

This chain links TRBV18 with TRBJ2-2; D tentatively reads TRBD1 or TRBD2 (6 bases each). The CDR3 loop spans 15 amino acids. The germline V and J ends were trimmed by 6 bases and 2 bases, with 13 bases remaining between them. Germline values: CDR1 KGHSH, CDR2 LQKENI. This CDR3 reads CASSGSGANTGELFF. The CDR3 DNA is TGTGCCAGCTCTGGGTCGGGGGCCAACACCGGGGAGCTGTTTTTT.

The chain recombines TRBV7-3 with TRBJ1-1, with a tentative D call TRBD1 (5 bases). Germline CDR1 is SGHTA and CDR2 is FQGTGA. V dropped 1 base and J dropped 1 base, with 16 bases sitting between them. This CDR3 spans 17 amino acids. CDR3 coding DNA: TGTGCCAGCAGCTTAATGGGACCTCGGGGTGGGAACACTGAAGCTTTCTTT. It is translated as CASSLMGPRGGNTEAFF.